These 26 T cell receptor beta chains came from one sample sequenced in a study of cytomegalovirus exposure and HLA in healthy donors (TCRdb year 2017). Libraries were built with the immunoSEQ multiplex PCR assay. A mixture of 60 forward primers for TCR Vbeta segments and 13 reverse primers for TCR Jbeta segments was used in the multiplex PCR. TCRdb took over this immuneACCESS table, retaining in-frame rearrangements with V and J assigned. Such tables are incomplete; in checked studies, under half of the missing clones stem from an unresolved V gene, and the remainder is unexplained. Across this sample there are 170,000 or so clones, with around 75% seen only once. The ten largest clones capture just under 3% of the sample. Sequencing input: PBMCs. These receptors were collected from a male donor in good health and CMV-seronegative.

The rearrangement uses TRBV5-4 and TRBJ2-5; 13 nucleotides align to TRBD2. The germline gives CDR1 SGHNT, CDR2 YYREEE (reference sequence). CDR3 length equals 16 residues. Trimming removed 3 bases from V and 5 bases from J; junction bases left unmatched: 7. As DNA, the CDR3 is TGTGCCAGCAGCTCCGGACTAGCGGGGGCCGGGGAGACCCAGTACTTC. It is translated as CASSSGLAGAGETQYF.

The chain uses TRBV10-3 and TRBJ2-3; perhaps TRBD1 as D (5 bases). V was shortened by 0 bases and J by 2 bases, with 6 bases between the two germline ends. There are 14 residues in the CDR3. Germline V gives CDR1 ENHRY, CDR2 SYGVKD. The CDR3 loop is CAISESGATDTQYF. CDR3 DNA: TGTGCCATCAGTGAGTCTGGGGCCACAGATACGCAGTATTTT.

V and J are TRBV30 and TRBJ1-1; 8 bases align to TRBD1. Per the germline V gene, CDR1 is GTSNPN and CDR2 is SVGIG (reference sequence). V was clipped by 2 bases and J by 0 bases; unmatched bases: 8. The CDR3 loop spans 16 amino acids. In DNA, the CDR3 is TGTGCCTGGAGTCCCTCCCGGACAGGGATGAACACTGAAGCTTTCTTT. It specifies CAWSPSRTGMNTEAFF.

The chain employs TRBV7-2 and TRBJ1-3, with D possibly being TRBD1 (5 bases). The CDR3 contains 15 residues. V gave up 1 base and J gave up 6 bases, with 13 bases separating them. From germline, CDR1 is SGHTA and CDR2 FQGNSA. CDR3 DNA: TGTGCCAGCAGCTTAGTTTGGGGCCCGGAAAACACCATATATTTT. The encoded protein is CASSLVWGPENTIYF.

The gene calls are TRBV5-6 and TRBJ1-2, with D unresolved. Trimming removed 0 bases at V and 2 bases at J, with 8 bases between. Germline V gene lookup returns CDR1 SGHDT and CDR2 YYEEEE. The CDR3 has 14 residues. The CDR3 DNA is TGTGCCAGCAGCTTGGCCCGGGAAAACTATGGCTACACCTTC. Its translation: CASSLARENYGYTF.

V gene TRBV28 combines with J gene TRBJ2-4; the D gene is possibly TRBD2 (6 bases). The CDR3 runs to 11 residues. V lost 8 bases and J 9 bases, leaving 11 bases between the germline ends. Germline CDR1 and CDR2: MDHEN and SYDVKM. CDR3 amino acids: CASQREAIQYF. The CDR3 DNA reads as TGTGCCAGCCAGAGGGAGGCCATTCAGTACTTC.

This clone was detected a few times. The rearrangement links TRBV6-5 to TRBJ1-1; the D gene is possibly TRBD1 (5 bases). Germline V gene sequence: CDR1 MNHEY, CDR2 SVGAGI. V gave up 2 bases and J gave up 1 base, with 11 bases separating them. The CDR3 extends over 15 amino acids. The DNA of the CDR3 is TGTGCCAGCAGTTACGGGGCGTGGGGGAACACTGAAGCTTTCTTT. This encodes CASSYGAWGNTEAFF.

The chain employs TRBV28 and TRBJ1-4; a weak D match, TRBD1 (5 bases). Trimming pared 6 bases from V and 4 bases from J, leaving 18 bases between. The CDR3 extends over 16 amino acids. CDR1 is MDHEN, CDR2 SYDVKM, per germline. CDR3 sequence reads: CASRSPGTNNNEKLFF. DNA of the CDR3: TGTGCCAGCAGATCTCCGGGGACTAATAATAATGAAAAACTGTTTTTT.

The V call is TRBV2, the J call TRBJ2-3; D possibly corresponds to TRBD2 (7 bases). This CDR3 comprises 15 residues. Germline V gene data show CDR1 as SNHLY and CDR2 as FYNNEI. Trimming took off 4 bases at V and 4 bases at J, with 15 bases between the two ends. CDR3 in DNA: TGTGCCAGCAGTGGGGAGGGACAAGGCTCAGATACGCAGTATTTT. Its protein product is CASSGEGQGSDTQYF.

This sequence joins TRBV29-1 and TRBJ2-1; D possibly corresponds to TRBD2 (7 bases). V lost 0 bases, J lost 4 bases, and 25 bases lay in between. CDR1 is SQVTM and CDR2 is ANQGSEA in the germline V gene. CDR3 length equals 19 residues. The CDR3 nucleotides read TGCAGCGTTGAAGACGAACTACGGGGACAAGAGGGACTATACAATGAGCAGTTCTTC. Protein product: CSVEDELRGQEGLYNEQFF.

This clone was picked up one time. This chain joins TRBV27 and TRBJ1-2; a possible D gene is TRBD1 (6 bases). The V gene lost 3 bases and the J gene lost 2 bases, with 10 bases spanning the gap. Per the germline V gene, CDR1 is MNHEY and CDR2 is SMNVEV (reference sequence). The CDR3 runs to 14 residues. In DNA form, the CDR3 reads TGTGCCAGCAGTTTTACAGGGCCGAACTATGGCTACACCTTC. The encoded protein is CASSFTGPNYGYTF.

The chain couples TRBV30 to TRBJ1-5, with 11 positions matching TRBD1. CDR3 length equals 18 residues. Germline V gene data show CDR1 as GTSNPN and CDR2 as SVGIG (reference sequence). V lost 6 bases to trimming and J lost 0 bases; unmatched junction nucleotides: 13. The CDR3 nucleotides are TGTGCCTGTACCCCGGGACAGGGGGTAGCGCGTAGCAATCAGCCCCAGCATTTT. Amino acid sequence: CACTPGQGVARSNQPQHF.

There are a few counts of this clone. This chain joins TRBV19 and TRBJ1-2, with D tentatively TRBD1 (6 bases). From germline, CDR1 is LNHDA and CDR2 SQIVND (reference sequence). Trimming took off 6 bases at V and 4 bases at J, with 15 bases between the two ends. This CDR3 has 14 residues. The CDR3 spells CASRETGPSYGYTF. CDR3 coding DNA: TGTGCCAGTAGGGAAACAGGGCCGAGCTATGGCTACACCTTC.

Points on this clone: Compared with germline, one end of the junction differs, possibly owing to a read error. The J gene is TRBJ2-7, the V gene TRBV7-9; 10 nucleotides agree with TRBD2. The CDR3 is 12 amino acids. Germline V lookup: CDR1 SEHNR, CDR2 FQNEAQ (reference sequence). Written as DNA, the CDR3 is TGTTCCAGCAGCTTAAGCGGGAGGGAACAGTACTTC. Its protein is CSSSLSGREQYF.

This chain uses TRBV6-5 with TRBJ1-5; D is uncertain. Germline CDR1 reads MNHEY; CDR2 reads SVGAGI. The CDR3 contains 14 residues. The V end lost 4 bases, the J end lost 5 bases, and 12 bases lay between the germline ends. CDR3: CASSLAAGDQPQHF. For the CDR3, the DNA is TGTGCCAGCAGTTTAGCCGCCGGAGATCAGCCCCAGCATTTT.

This rearrangement joins TRBV6-5 to TRBJ1-2; 7 nucleotides agree with TRBD1. Per the germline V gene, CDR1 is MNHEY and CDR2 is SVGAGI. The CDR3 is made up of 12 amino acids. V lost 2 bases, J lost 7 bases, and 1 base stayed unmatched. CDR3: CASSYKGAGYTF. The CDR3 region has the DNA TGTGCCAGCAGTTACAAGGGGGCTGGCTACACCTTC.

This chain links TRBV10-2 with TRBJ2-7; the match to TRBD2 covers 9 bases. CDR1 is WSHSY, CDR2 SAAADI, per germline. The CDR3 length is 17 residues. The trim removed 6 bases at V and 2 bases at J, leaving 14 bases unmatched. The CDR3 bases are TGCGCCAGCAGGGCGGGGGGGGTGACGCTAGGGCCCTACGAGCAGTACTTC. Translating it yields CASRAGGVTLGPYEQYF.

The chain carries TRBV30 and TRBJ1-5; tentatively, D is TRBD1 (5 bases). The germline V and J ends were trimmed by 3 bases and 0 bases, with 12 bases remaining between them. The CDR3 totals 15 residues. The germline V gene encodes CDR1 GTSNPN and CDR2 SVGIG (reference sequence). The CDR3 loop reads CAWSREDLSNQPQHF. CDR3 nucleotide sequence: TGTGCCTGGAGCAGGGAGGACCTTAGCAATCAGCCCCAGCATTTT. Drawing the rest from reference TRBV30 and TRBJ1-5, the complete variable domain is SQTIHQWPATLVQPVGSPLSLECTVEGTSNPNLYWYRQAAGRGLQLLFYSVGIGQISSEVPQNLSASRPQDRQFILSSKKLLLSDSGFYLCAWSREDLSNQPQHFGDGTRLSIL.

This rearrangement joins TRBV11-2 to TRBJ2-7; 9 positions match TRBD1. J gave up 7 bases and V 5 bases, and 12 bases lay outside the gene matches. The CDR3 totals 15 residues. Germline V CDR1 and CDR2: SGHAT, FQNNGV. CDR3 DNA sequence: TGTGCCAGCAGCCCCATAGGGACAGGGTATCGGGAGCAGTACTTC. Encoded protein: CASSPIGTGYREQYF.

The chain couples TRBV9 to TRBJ2-5; D might be TRBD1 (6 bases). This CDR3 region has 14 residues. V lost 5 bases to trimming and J lost 7 bases, with 18 bases between them. Germline V gene data show CDR1 as SGDLS and CDR2 as YYNGEE. DNA for the CDR3: TGTGCCAGCAGTAGGGACAAGTGGGACGCGACCCAGTACTTC. The encoded protein is CASSRDKWDATQYF.

Concerning this clone itself: An end of the junction differs from the germline gene, which may be a read error. The gene calls are TRBV27 and TRBJ1-5; D is ambiguous. The CDR3 extends over 13 amino acids. The germline gives CDR1 MNHEY, CDR2 SMNVEV (reference sequence). DNA of the CDR3: TGTGCCAGCAGCTTATGGGCAAATCAGCCCCAGCATTTT. Translating it yields CASSLWANQPQHF.

V is TRBV5-1 and J is TRBJ2-7, with TRBD2 matching 8 bases. V was clipped by 0 bases and J by 6 bases; unmatched bases: 5. The germline CDR1 and CDR2 sequences are SGHRS and YFSETQ. This CDR3 region has 14 residues. The CDR3 loop reads CASSLGAGVSEQYF. As DNA, the CDR3 is TGCGCCAGCAGCTTGGGAGCGGGAGTAAGCGAGCAGTACTTC.

The V and J genes are TRBV5-1 and TRBJ2-3, with 8 bases aligning to TRBD2. The length of the CDR3 is 16 residues. Germline V gene lookup returns CDR1 SGHRS and CDR2 YFSETQ. V lost 0 bases, J lost 2 bases, and 5 bases stayed unmatched. CDR3 protein: CASSLASGSTTDTQYF. CDR3 coding DNA: TGCGCCAGCAGCTTGGCCAGCGGGAGCACCACAGATACGCAGTATTTT.

The chain has TRBV6-5 and TRBJ1-1; D not resolved. V lost 3 bases, J lost 3 bases, and 11 bases lay in between. This CDR3 is 14 amino acids long. Germline V CDR1 and CDR2: MNHEY, SVGAGI. The CDR3 here is CASSYEADYTEAFF. CDR3 in DNA: TGTGCCAGCAGTTATGAGGCGGATTACACTGAAGCTTTCTTT.

The chain recombines TRBV19 with TRBJ1-2, with 8 bases lining up with TRBD1. V shed 5 bases and J 2 bases; nucleotides not matched to a gene: 4. Germline V lookup: CDR1 LNHDA, CDR2 SQIVND (reference sequence). CDR3 length equals 14 residues. The CDR3 spells CASSPRTGNYGYTF. CDR3 nucleotide sequence: TGTGCCAGTAGTCCCCGGACAGGGAACTATGGCTACACCTTC.

The rearrangement uses TRBV7-2 and TRBJ2-1, with 10 bases matching TRBD2. Germline assignment: CDR1 SGHTA and CDR2 FQGNSA. The CDR3 runs to 16 residues. V was pared by 5 bases and J by 7 bases, with 11 bases of the junction left unmatched. The CDR3 DNA sequence: TGTGCCAGCAGCCAGCGGGGGGGGAGGATAGTGAATGAGCAGTTCTTC. Translation gives CASSQRGGRIVNEQFF.